This TCR beta chain was obtained from a study of blood T cell repertoires in COVID-19. Study summary: Acute-phase and convalescent COVID-19 samples originated in the United States, Italy and Spain. PBMCs, B-cell-depleted T cells, or T cells provided the cDNA or gDNA that made up the material.

Authors' data handling: Estimation of nucleated cell counts was performed using reference gene primer amplification. Assay: immunoSEQ multiplex PCR; the TCRdb copy retains only in-frame clones and omits some. D and trimming were read from the DNA, whereas the V and J calls and clone size are those reported in that table. The sample gives about 250,000 clones, around 85% of which show up once; more than 7% is in the top ten. This clone was seen a few times. The trim removed 3 bases at V and 7 bases at J, leaving 5 bases unmatched. The length of the CDR3 is 15 residues. The germline V gene encodes CDR1 MNHEY and CDR2 SVGAGI.

This TCR derives from a man aged 80 or over with acute or convalescent COVID-19. The rearrangement links TRBV6-5 to TRBJ1-6; 8 bases fit TRBD1. The sample was peripheral blood. The CDR3 DNA reads as TGTGCCAGCAGTTATGGGACAGGTTTCAATTCACCCCTCCACTTT. Translated, it gives CASSYGTGFNSPLHF.